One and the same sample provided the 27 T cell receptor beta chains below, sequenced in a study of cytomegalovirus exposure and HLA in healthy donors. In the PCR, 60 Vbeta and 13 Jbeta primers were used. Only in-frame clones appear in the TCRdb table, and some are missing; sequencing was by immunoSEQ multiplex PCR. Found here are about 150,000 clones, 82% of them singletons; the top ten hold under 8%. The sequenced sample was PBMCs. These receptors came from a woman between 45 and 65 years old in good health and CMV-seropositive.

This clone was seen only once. This CDR3 reads CAWGGKPDTQYF. As DNA, the CDR3 is TGTGCCTGGGGGGGGAAACCAGATACGCAGTATTTT. This chain uses TRBV30 with TRBJ2-3, with D possibly TRBD2 on 6 matching bases. The CDR3 is 12 residues long. With 5 bases removed from V and 4 bases from J, the gap between germline ends came to 10 bases. Germline CDR1 reads GTSNPN; CDR2 reads SVGIG (reference sequence). Together with reference TRBV30 and TRBJ2-3, the CDR3 gives the full variable domain: SQTIHQWPATLVQPVGSPLSLECTVEGTSNPNLYWYRQAAGRGLQLLFYSVGIGQISSEVPQNLSASRPQDRQFILSSKKLLLSDSGFYLCAWGGKPDTQYFGPGTRLTVL.

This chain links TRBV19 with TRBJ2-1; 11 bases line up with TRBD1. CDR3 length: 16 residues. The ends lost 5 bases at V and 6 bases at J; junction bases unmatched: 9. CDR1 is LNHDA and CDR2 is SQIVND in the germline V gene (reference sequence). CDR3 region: CASSFRGTGGPNEQFF. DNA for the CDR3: TGTGCCAGTAGTTTCAGAGGGACAGGGGGTCCCAATGAGCAGTTCTTC.

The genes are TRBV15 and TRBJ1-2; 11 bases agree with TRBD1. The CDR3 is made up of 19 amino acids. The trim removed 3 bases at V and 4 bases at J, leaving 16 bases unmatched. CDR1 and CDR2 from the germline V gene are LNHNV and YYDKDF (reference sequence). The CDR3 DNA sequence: TGTGCCACCAGCAGTAGACTCGGACAGGGGGCGCTACGAAGCTATGGCTACACCTTC. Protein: CATSSRLGQGALRSYGYTF.

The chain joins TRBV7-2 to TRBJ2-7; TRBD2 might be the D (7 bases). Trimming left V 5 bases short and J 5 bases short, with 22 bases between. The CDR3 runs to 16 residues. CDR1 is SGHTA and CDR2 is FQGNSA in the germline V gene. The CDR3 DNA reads TGTGCCAGCAGCCCATTCTCGGGGGGCGGACGAGACGAGCAGTACTTC. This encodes CASSPFSGGGRDEQYF.

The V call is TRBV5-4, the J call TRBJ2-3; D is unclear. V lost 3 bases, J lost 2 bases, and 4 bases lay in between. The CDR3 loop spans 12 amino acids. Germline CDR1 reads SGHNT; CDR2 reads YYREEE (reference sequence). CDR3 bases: TGTGCCAGCAGCTCCCACACAGATACGCAGTATTTT. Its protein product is CASSSHTDTQYF.

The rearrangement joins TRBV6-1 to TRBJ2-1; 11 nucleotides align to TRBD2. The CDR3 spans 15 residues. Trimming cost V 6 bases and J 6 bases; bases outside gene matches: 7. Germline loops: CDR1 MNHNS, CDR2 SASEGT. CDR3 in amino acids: CASSRLAGGSNEQFF. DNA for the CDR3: TGTGCCAGCAGCCGTCTAGCGGGGGGTTCCAATGAGCAGTTCTTC.

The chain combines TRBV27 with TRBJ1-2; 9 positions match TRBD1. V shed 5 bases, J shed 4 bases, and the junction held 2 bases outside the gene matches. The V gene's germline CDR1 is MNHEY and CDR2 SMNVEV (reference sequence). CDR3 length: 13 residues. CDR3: CASSLTGGYGYTF. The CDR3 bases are TGTGCCAGCAGTCTGACAGGGGGCTATGGCTACACCTTC.

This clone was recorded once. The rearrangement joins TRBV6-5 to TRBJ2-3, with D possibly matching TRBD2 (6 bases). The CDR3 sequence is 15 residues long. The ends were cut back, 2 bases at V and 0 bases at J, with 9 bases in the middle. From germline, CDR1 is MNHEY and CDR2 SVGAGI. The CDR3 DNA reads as TGTGCCAGCAGTTACCTTGGGACTAGCACAGATACGCAGTATTTT. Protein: CASSYLGTSTDTQYF.

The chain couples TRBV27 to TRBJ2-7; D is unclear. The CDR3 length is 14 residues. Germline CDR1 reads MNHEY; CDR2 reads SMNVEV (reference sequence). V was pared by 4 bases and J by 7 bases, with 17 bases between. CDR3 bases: TGTGCCAGCAGTTCCGTTGGAGCTCCACTGGAGCAGTACTTC. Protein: CASSSVGAPLEQYF.

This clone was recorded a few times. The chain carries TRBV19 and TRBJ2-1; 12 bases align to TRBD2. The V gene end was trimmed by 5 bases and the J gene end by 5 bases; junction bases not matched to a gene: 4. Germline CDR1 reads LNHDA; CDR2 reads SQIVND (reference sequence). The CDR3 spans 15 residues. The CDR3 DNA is TGTGCCAGTAGTTCCACTAGCGGGGGGCACAATGAGCAGTTCTTC. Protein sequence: CASSSTSGGHNEQFF.

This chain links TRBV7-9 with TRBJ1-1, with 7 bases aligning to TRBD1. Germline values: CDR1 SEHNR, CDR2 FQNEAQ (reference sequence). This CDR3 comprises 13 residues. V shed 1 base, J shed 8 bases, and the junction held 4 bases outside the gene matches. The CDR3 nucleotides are TGTGCCAGCAGCTTAGAAGGGGGCGGCGAAGCTTTCTTT. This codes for CASSLEGGGEAFF.

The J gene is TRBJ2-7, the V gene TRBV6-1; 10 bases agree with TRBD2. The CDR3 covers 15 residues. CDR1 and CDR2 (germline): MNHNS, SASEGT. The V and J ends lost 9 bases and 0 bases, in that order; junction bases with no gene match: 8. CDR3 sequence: CASSTSSGGSYEQYF. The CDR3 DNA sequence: TGTGCCAGTTCTACATCTAGCGGGGGCTCCTACGAGCAGTACTTC.

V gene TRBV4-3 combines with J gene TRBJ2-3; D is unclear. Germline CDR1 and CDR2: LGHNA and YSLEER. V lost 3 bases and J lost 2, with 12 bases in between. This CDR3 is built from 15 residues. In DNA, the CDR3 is TGCGCCAGCAGCCAGGATGACATCTACACAGATACGCAGTATTTT. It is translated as CASSQDDIYTDTQYF.

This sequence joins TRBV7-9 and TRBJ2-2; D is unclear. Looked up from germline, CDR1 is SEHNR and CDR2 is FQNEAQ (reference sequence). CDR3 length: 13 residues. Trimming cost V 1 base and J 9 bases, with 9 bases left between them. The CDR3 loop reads CASSLEQLRELFF. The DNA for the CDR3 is TGTGCCAGCAGCTTAGAACAGCTTAGGGAGCTGTTTTTT.

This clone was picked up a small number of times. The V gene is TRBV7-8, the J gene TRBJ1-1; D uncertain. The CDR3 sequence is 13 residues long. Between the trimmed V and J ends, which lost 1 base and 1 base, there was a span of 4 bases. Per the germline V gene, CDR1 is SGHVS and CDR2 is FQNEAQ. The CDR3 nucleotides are TGTGCCAGCAGCTTAGGTCGGAACACTGAAGCTTTCTTT. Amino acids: CASSLGRNTEAFF.

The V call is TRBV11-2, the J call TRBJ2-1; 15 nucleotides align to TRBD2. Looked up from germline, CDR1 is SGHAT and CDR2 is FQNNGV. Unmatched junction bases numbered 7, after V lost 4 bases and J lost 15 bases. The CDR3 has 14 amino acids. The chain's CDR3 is CASSYGLAGGRRFF. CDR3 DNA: TGTGCCAGCAGCTATGGACTAGCGGGGGGGCGGAGGTTCTTC. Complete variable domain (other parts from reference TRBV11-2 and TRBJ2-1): EAGVAQSPRYKIIEKRQSVAFWCNPISGHATLYWYQQILGQGPKLLIQFQNNGVVDDSQLPKDRFSAERLKGVDSTLKIQPAKLEDSAVYLCASSYGLAGGRRFFGPGTRLTVL.

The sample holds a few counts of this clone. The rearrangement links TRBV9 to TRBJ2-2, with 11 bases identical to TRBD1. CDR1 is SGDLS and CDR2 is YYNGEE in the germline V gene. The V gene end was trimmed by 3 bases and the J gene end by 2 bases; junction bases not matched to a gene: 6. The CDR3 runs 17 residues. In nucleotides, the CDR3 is TGTGCCAGCAGCGCAGGGGGACAGGGGGTTAACACCGGGGAGCTGTTTTTT. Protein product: CASSAGGQGVNTGELFF.

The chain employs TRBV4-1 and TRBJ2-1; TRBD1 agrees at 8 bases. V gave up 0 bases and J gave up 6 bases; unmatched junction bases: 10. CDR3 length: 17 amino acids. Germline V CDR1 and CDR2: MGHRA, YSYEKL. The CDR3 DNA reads TGCGCCAGCAGCCAAGATCTAAGGGACAGGAGCCTCAATGAGCAGTTCTTC. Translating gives CASSQDLRDRSLNEQFF.

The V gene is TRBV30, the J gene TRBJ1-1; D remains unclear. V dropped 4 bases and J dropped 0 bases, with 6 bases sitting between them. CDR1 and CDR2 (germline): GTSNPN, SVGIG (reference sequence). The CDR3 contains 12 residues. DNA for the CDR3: TGTGCCTGGACAAACATGAACACTGAAGCTTTCTTT. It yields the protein CAWTNMNTEAFF.

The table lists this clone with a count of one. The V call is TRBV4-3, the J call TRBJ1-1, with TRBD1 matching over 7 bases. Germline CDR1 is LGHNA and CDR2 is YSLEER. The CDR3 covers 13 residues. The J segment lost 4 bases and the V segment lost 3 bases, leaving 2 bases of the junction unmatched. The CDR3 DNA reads TGCGCCAGCAGCCAGAAGGGGGCCACTGAAGCTTTCTTT. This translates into CASSQKGATEAFF.

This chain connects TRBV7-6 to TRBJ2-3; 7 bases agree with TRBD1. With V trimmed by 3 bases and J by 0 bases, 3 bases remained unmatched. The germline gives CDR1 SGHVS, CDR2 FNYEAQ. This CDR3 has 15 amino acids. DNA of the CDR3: TGTGCCAGCAGCTTCGGGGACAGTAGCACAGATACGCAGTATTTT. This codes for CASSFGDSSTDTQYF. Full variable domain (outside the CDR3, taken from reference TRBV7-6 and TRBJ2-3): GAGVSQSPRYKVTKRGQDVALRCDPISGHVSLYWYRQALGQGPEFLTYFNYEAQQDKSGLPNDRFSAERPEGSISTLTIQRTEQRDSAMYRCASSFGDSSTDTQYFGPGTRLTVL.

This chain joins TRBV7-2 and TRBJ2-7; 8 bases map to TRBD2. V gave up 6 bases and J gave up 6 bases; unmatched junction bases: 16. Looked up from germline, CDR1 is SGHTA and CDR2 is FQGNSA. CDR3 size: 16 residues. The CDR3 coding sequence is TGTGCCAGCAGTTCCGGAGTGGCGGGGGGAAGAGGCGAGCAGTACTTC. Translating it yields CASSSGVAGGRGEQYF.

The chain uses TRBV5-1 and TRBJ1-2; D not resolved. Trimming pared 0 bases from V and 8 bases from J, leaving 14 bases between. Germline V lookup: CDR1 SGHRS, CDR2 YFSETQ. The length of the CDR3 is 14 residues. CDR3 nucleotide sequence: TGCGCCAGCAGCTTGGCCCACCCCCGGGAGGGCTACACCTTC. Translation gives CASSLAHPREGYTF.

For the CDR3, the DNA is TGTGCCAGCAGTGACTCGGCTAGCGGGGGACCCACAGATACGCAGTATTTT. As protein: CASSDSASGGPTDTQYF. V is TRBV6-4 and J is TRBJ2-3; 10 positions match TRBD2. Germline CDR1 reads MRHNA; CDR2 reads SNTAGT. The V gene end was trimmed by 0 bases and the J gene end by 2 bases; junction bases not matched to a gene: 5. This CDR3 spans 17 amino acids.

Here the CDR3 DNA reads TGCGCCAGCAGCCGGCAGGGGAAGGGTGGGGACACAACTAATGAAAAACTGTTTTTT. This translates into CASSRQGKGGDTTNEKLFF. This sequence joins TRBV5-1 and TRBJ1-4; maybe TRBD1 (6 bases). V lost 4 bases to trimming and J lost 0 bases, with 22 bases between them. The CDR3 covers 19 residues. Per the germline V gene, CDR1 is SGHRS and CDR2 is YFSETQ.

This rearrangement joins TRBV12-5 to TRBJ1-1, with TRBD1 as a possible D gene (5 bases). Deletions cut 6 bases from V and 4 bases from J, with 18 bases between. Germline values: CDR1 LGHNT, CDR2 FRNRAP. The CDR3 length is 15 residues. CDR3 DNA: TGTGCTAGTGGGCTTACATCAGGCCAGGGCACTGAAGCTTTCTTT. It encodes CASGLTSGQGTEAFF. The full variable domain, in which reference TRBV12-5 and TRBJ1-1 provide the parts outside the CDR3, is DARVTQTPRHKVTEMGQEVTMRCQPILGHNTVFWYRQTMMQGLELLAYFRNRAPLDDSGMPKDRFSAEMPDATLATLKIQPSEPRDSAVYFCASGLTSGQGTEAFFGQGTRLTVV.

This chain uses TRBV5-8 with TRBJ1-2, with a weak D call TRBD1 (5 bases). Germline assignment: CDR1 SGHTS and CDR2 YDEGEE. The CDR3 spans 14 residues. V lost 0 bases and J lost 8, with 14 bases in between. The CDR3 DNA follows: TGTGCCAGCAGCTTGGTCAGGGCATCTGGGGGCTACACCTTC. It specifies CASSLVRASGGYTF.